This T cell receptor (beta chain) was sequenced for a study of T cells in Graves' hyperthyroidism and ophthalmopathy. Germline CDR1 and CDR2: ENHRY and SYGVKD. CDR3 length: 13 residues. Trimming shortened V by 6 bases and J by 5 bases, and 11 bases separated the two germline ends. This clonotype was detected ten times or more. Researchers amplified the TCR beta CDR3 regions from RNA transcripts. The TCR CDR3 was amplified in a first-round RT-PCR using the HTBI primer set. TCRdb called the multiplex PCR reads again in MiXCR, with one record for every CDR3 protein. The table lists fewer than 850,000 distinct CDR3 sequences, 15% to 20% of them singletons, with roughly 15% in the top ten.

The V and J genes are TRBV10-3 and TRBJ1-5; no definite D call. Sequenced material: blood. This receptor was identified in a man aged 45-65 years with Graves' hyperthyroidism. The CDR3 is CAIRLQEDQPQHF. CDR3 DNA: TGTGCCATCAGATTACAAGAGGATCAGCCCCAGCATTTT.